This note documents a single T cell receptor (beta chain) sequence. Sequenced by immunoSEQ multiplex PCR; TCRdb stores in-frame clones only, minus some. The sample contains about 60,000 clones, around nine tenths of which appear only once. The germline V gene encodes CDR1 MNHEY and CDR2 SMNVEV (reference sequence). V was clipped by 3 bases and J by 4 bases, with 9 bases between them. This CDR3 region has 13 residues. This sample stems from a study of T cell responses to AZD1222 COVID-19 vaccine. The material sequenced was peripheral blood, taken 28 days after the second dose of the MenACWY control vaccine. The chain couples TRBV27 to TRBJ1-1; D uncertain. The sequence came from an adult who received the MenACWY meningococcal vaccine as a control. As DNA, the CDR3 is TGTGCCAGCAGTTTCCGACTGGGCACTGAAGCTTTCTTT. Translation gives CASSFRLGTEAFF.